The 10 T cell receptor beta chains in this list originate from one sample, sequenced in a study of T cell clusters in autoimmune cytopenias. Multiplex touch-down PCR amplified TRB using TRB-A and TRB-B pools in one tube. Reanalyzing the multiplex PCR reads, TCRdb keeps one entry per CDR3 protein, without DNA. The sample includes nearly 15,000 distinct CDR3 sequences. TRB was amplified from 250 ng of peripheral blood genomic DNA per sample. In addition, the sample was reused for a study of T cell repertoires in aging, cancer and after chemotherapy.

Material: peripheral blood. Receptors originate from a human donor in good health.

CDR3: CASSPGPLPTDTQYF. The chain combines TRBV6-6 with TRBJ2-3; the TCRdb call, TRBD1, lacks DNA for checking. The length of the CDR3 is 15 residues. Germline lookup yields CDR1 MNHNY and CDR2 SVGAGI (reference sequence).

The V call is TRBV19, the J call TRBJ1-6; TCRdb's assignment of TRBD1 cannot be checked, as there is no DNA. Germline values: CDR1 LNHDA, CDR2 SQIVND (reference sequence). The CDR3 runs to 15 residues. CDR3 amino acids: CASSIDRTENSPLHF.

This clonotype is classed as medium-sized (0.01 to 0.1%) by frequency. This chain uses TRBV11-1 with TRBJ2-1; there is no DNA to check the TCRdb D call of TRBD1. This CDR3 has 14 amino acids. The germline V gene has CDR1 SGHAT and CDR2 FQDESV (reference sequence). CDR3 protein: CASSFGTERDEQFF.

The chain uses TRBV6-5 and TRBJ1-1; TCRdb lists TRBD1, though no DNA is available to test this call. The CDR3 has 15 amino acids. CDR1 is MNHEY, CDR2 SVGAGI, per germline. The CDR3 protein is CASSYDDRANTEAFF.

This chain uses TRBV19 with TRBJ1-5; the D call of TRBD1 rests on TCRdb alone, since no DNA is present to check it. Per the germline V gene, CDR1 is LNHDA and CDR2 is SQIVND (reference sequence). There are 14 residues in the CDR3. This CDR3 is CASRTGGSNQPQHF.

V and J are TRBV12-3 or TRBV12-4 and TRBJ1-5; the D gene TCRdb calls, TRBD1, cannot be checked with no DNA. The CDR3 contains 15 residues. The CDR3 protein is CASSTGQYSNQPQHF.

V and J are TRBV7-9 and TRBJ2-1; without DNA, the TCRdb call of TRBD2 cannot be checked. The CDR3 runs to 15 residues. The V gene's germline CDR1 is SEHNR and CDR2 FQNEAQ (reference sequence). CDR3 residues: CASSQTSGRGYEQFF. Full variable domain (rest looked up from reference TRBV7-9 and TRBJ2-1): DTGVSQNPRHKITKRGQNVTFRCDPISEHNRLYWYRQTLGQGPEFLTYFQNEAQLEKSRLLSDRFSAERPKGSFSTLEIQRTEQGDSAMYLCASSQTSGRGYEQFFGPGTRLTVL.

The rearrangement uses TRBV11-1 and TRBJ1-1; TCRdb lists TRBD1, though no DNA is available to test this call. CDR3 length: 13 residues. The germline gives CDR1 SGHAT, CDR2 FQDESV (reference sequence). Here the CDR3 reads CASSQIRDGEAFF.

The J gene is TRBJ1-2, the V gene TRBV6-5; TCRdb outputs TRBD1, but without DNA this stays unchecked. Germline values: CDR1 MNHEY, CDR2 SVGAGI. The CDR3 is 14 amino acids. CDR3 in amino acids: CASSYSGTGSGYTF.

Here the CDR3 reads CASRPKGTDLWSPLHF. The chain couples TRBV27 to TRBJ1-6; the TRBD1 assignment by TCRdb is unverifiable without DNA. From germline, CDR1 is MNHEY and CDR2 SMNVEV (reference sequence). The CDR3 runs 16 residues.